This T cell receptor beta chain emerged from a study of cytomegalovirus exposure and HLA in healthy donors. Study outcomes and limitations: The authors later found TCR association rates varying by HLA locus, with DRB1 most and HLA-C fewest.

13 Jbeta primers and 60 Vbeta primers were used for the PCR. Assay used: immunoSEQ multiplex PCR; TCRdb lists only in-frame clones, some missing. The table includes around 200,000 clones, 84% detected once. Trimming took off 3 bases at V and 8 bases at J, with 10 bases between the two ends. The CDR3 has 12 amino acids. CDR1 SGHDN and CDR2 FVKESK come from the germline V gene. Details on this clone: Its antigen is not identified.

The chain couples TRBV14 to TRBJ1-2; D is perhaps TRBD1 (6 bases). Sequenced sample: PBMCs. This receptor was taken from a girl aged 2 to 10 in good health and CMV-seropositive. Written as DNA, the CDR3 is TGTGCCAGCAGCCACAGGGGTGCGGGCTACACCTTC. It yields the protein CASSHRGAGYTF. The whole variable domain, filled in from reference TRBV14 and TRBJ1-2, reads EAGVTQFPSHSVIEKGQTVTLRCDPISGHDNLYWYRRVMGKEIKFLLHFVKESKQDESGMPNNRFLAERTGGTYSTLKVQPAELEDSGVYFCASSHRGAGYTFGSGTRLTVV.